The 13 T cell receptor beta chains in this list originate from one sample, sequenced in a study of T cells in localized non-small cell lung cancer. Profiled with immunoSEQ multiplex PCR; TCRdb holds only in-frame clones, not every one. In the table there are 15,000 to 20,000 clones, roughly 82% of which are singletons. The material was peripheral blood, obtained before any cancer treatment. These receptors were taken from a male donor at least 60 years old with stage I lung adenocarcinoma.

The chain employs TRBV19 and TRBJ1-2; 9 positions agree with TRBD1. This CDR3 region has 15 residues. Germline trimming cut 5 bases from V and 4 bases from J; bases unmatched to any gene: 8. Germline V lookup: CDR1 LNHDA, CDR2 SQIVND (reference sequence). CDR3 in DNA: TGTGCCAGTAGTCCTAGACAGGGGGACGGCTATGGCTACACCTTC. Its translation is CASSPRQGDGYGYTF.

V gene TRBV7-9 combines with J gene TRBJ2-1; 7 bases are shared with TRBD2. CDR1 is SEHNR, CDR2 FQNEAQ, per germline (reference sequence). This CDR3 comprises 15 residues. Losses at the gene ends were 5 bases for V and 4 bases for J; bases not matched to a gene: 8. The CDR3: CASSQGLGIYNEQFF. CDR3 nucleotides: TGTGCCAGCAGCCAAGGACTAGGGATTTACAATGAGCAGTTCTTC.

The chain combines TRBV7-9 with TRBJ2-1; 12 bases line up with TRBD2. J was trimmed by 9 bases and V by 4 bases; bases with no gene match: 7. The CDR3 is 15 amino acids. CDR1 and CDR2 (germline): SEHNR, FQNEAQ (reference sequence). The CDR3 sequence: CASSSTSGGPSEQFF. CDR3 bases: TGTGCCAGCAGCTCCACTAGCGGGGGGCCCTCTGAGCAGTTCTTC.

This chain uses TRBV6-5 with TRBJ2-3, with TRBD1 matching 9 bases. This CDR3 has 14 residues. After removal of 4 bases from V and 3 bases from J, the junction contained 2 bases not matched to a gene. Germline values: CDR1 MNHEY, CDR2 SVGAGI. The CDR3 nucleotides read TGTGCCAGCAGTTCCGACAGGGGGACAGATACGCAGTATTTT. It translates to CASSSDRGTDTQYF.

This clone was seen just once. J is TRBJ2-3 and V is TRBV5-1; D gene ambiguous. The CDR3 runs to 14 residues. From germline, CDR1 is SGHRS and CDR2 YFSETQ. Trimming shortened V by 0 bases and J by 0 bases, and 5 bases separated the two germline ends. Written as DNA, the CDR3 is TGCGCCAGCAGCTTGGGGGCTAGCACAGATACGCAGTATTTT. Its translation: CASSLGASTDTQYF.

CDR3 nucleotides: TGTGCCAGCAGGACCAGCGGGACAGGGGTGACCGGGGAGCTGTTTTTT. As protein: CASRTSGTGVTGELFF. This sequence joins TRBV7-9 and TRBJ2-2; 10 bases match TRBD1. Trimming at V came to 6 bases and at J to 5 bases, leaving 9 bases not matched to a gene. The CDR3 runs to 16 residues. Per the germline V gene, CDR1 is SEHNR and CDR2 is FQNEAQ (reference sequence).

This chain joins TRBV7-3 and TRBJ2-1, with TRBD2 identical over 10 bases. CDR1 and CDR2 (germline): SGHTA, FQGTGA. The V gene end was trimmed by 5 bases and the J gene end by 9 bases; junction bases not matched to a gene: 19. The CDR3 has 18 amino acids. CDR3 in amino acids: CASSPGIPSGGRGGEQFF. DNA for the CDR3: TGTGCCAGCAGCCCAGGTATCCCTAGCGGGGGCCGTGGGGGTGAGCAGTTCTTC.

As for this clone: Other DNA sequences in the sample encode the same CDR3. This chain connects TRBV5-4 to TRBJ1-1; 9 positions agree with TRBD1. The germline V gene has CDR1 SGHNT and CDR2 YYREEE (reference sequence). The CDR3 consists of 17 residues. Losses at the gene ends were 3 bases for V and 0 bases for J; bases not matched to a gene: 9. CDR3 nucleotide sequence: TGTGCCAGCAGCTCCGGGACAGGGAAAAACCTGAACACTGAAGCTTTCTTT. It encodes CASSSGTGKNLNTEAFF.

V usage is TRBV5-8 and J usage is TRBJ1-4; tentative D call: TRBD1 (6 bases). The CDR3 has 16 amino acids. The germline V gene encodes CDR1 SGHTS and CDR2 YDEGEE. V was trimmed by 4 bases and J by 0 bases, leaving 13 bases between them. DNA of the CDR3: TGTGCCAGCAGCCCCGGACAGTTTGCAACTAATGAAAAACTGTTTTTT. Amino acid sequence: CASSPGQFATNEKLFF.

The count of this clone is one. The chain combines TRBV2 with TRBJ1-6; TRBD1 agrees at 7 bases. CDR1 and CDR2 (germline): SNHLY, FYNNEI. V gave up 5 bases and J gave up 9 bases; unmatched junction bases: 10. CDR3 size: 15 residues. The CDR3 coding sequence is TGTGCCAGCAGTTTGAGGGGGCAGGTGGGTTCACCCCTCCACTTT. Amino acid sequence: CASSLRGQVGSPLHF.

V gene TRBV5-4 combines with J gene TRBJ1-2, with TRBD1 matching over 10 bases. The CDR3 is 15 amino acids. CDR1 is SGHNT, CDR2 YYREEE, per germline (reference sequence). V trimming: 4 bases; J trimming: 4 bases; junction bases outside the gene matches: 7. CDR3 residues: CASSPPGTGVYGYTF. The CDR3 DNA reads TGTGCCAGCAGCCCCCCCGGGACAGGGGTCTATGGCTACACCTTC.

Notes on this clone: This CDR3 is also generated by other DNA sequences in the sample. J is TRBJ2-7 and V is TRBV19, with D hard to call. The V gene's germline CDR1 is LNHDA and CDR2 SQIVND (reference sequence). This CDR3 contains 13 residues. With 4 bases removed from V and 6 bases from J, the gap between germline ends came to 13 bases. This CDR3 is CASSTRNTLEQYF. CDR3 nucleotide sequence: TGTGCCAGTAGTACTAGAAACACCCTCGAGCAGTACTTC.

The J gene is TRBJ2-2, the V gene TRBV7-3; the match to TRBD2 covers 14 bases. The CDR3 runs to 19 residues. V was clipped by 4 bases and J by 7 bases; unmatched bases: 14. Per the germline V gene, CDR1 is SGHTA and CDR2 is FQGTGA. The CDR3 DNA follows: TGTGCCAGCAGCTCTCCTCGACTAGCGGGAGGGCTAAGGGACGGGGAGCTGTTTTTT. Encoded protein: CASSSPRLAGGLRDGELFF. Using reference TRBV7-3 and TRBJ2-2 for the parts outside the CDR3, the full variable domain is GAGVSQTPSNKVTEKGKYVELRCDPISGHTALYWYRQSLGQGPEFLIYFQGTGAADDSGLPNDRFFAVRPEGSVSTLKIQRTERGDSAVYLCASSSPRLAGGLRDGELFFGEGSRLTVL.